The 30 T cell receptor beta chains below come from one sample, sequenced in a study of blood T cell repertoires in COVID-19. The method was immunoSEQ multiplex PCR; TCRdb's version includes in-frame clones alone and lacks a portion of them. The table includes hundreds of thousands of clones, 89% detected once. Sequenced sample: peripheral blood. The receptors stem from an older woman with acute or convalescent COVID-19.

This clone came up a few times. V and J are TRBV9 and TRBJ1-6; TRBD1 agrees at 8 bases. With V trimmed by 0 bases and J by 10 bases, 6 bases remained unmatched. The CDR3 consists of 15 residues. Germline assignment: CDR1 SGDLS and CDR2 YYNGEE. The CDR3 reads CASSVGAQGDSPLHF. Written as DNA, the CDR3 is TGTGCCAGCAGCGTAGGGGCACAGGGGGACTCACCCCTCCACTTT.

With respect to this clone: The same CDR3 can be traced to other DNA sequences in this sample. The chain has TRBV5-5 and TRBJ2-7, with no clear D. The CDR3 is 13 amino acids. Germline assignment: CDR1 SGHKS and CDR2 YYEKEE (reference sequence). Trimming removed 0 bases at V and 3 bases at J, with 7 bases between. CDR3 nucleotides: TGTGCCAGCAGCTTGGGACAAGTCTACGAGCAGTACTTC. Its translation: CASSLGQVYEQYF.

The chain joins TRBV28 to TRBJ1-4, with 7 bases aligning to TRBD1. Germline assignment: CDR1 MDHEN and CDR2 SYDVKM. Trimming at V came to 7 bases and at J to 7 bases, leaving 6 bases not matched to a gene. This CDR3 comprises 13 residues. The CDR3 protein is CASIRAGGEKLFF. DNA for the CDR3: TGTGCCAGCATACGGGCAGGGGGTGAAAAACTGTTTTTT.

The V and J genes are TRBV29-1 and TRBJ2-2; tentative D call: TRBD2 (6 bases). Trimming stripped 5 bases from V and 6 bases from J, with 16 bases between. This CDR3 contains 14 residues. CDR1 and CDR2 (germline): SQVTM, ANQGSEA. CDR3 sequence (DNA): TGCAGCGTTCGTCGAAGATGGGGGGCCGGGGAGCTGTTTTTT. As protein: CSVRRRWGAGELFF.

The CDR3 DNA reads as TGCGCCAGCAGCTTGGCCATCGGGGTAGAGACCCAGTACTTC. As protein: CASSLAIGVETQYF. The chain links TRBV5-1 to TRBJ2-5; TRBD2 is a possible D gene (5 bases). Germline V gene data show CDR1 as SGHRS and CDR2 as YFSETQ. The CDR3 is 14 residues long. Trimming removed 0 bases from V and 4 bases from J, with 10 bases in between.

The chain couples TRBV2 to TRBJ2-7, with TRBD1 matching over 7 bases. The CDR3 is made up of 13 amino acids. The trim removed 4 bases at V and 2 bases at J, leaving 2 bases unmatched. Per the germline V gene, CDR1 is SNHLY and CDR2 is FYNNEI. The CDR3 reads CASSGDSTYEQYF. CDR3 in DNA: TGTGCCAGCAGTGGGGACAGCACCTACGAGCAGTACTTC.

The chain's CDR3 is CASSSGRGNTEAFF. DNA of the CDR3: TGTGCCAGCAGTTCAGGACGGGGGAACACTGAAGCTTTCTTT. The V call is TRBV7-2, the J call TRBJ1-1; no clear D gene. The CDR3 runs to 14 residues. CDR1 and CDR2 (germline): SGHTA, FQGNSA. V lost 6 bases to trimming and J lost 1 base, with 12 bases between them.

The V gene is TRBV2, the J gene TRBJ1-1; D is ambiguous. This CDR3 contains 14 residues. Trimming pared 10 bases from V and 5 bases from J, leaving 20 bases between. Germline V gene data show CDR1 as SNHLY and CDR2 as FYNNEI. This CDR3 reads CATSRRPLGTEAFF. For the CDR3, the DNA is TGTGCCACCTCTAGGAGGCCCTTGGGGACTGAAGCTTTCTTT.

As DNA, the CDR3 is TGTGCCAGCAGCCAGACAGGGGGTGGGCAAGAGACCCAGTACTTC. This translates into CASSQTGGGQETQYF. This rearrangement joins TRBV7-3 to TRBJ2-5, with 9 bases fitting TRBD1. The CDR3 consists of 15 residues. The V segment lost 5 bases and the J segment 2 bases; nucleotides outside the gene matches: 6. CDR1 SGHTA and CDR2 FQGTGA come from the germline V gene.

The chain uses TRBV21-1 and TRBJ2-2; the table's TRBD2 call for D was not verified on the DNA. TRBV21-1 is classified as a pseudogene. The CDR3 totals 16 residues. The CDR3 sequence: CASSKWRDGNTGELFF. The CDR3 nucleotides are TGTGCCAGCAGCAAATGGAGGGACGGTAACACCGGGGAGCTGTTTTTT.

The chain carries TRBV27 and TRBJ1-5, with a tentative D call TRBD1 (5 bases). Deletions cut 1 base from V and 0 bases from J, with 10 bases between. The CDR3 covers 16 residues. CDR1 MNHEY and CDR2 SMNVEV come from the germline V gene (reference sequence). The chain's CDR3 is CASSLWGGPSNQPQHF. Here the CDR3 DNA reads TGTGCCAGCAGTTTATGGGGCGGCCCTAGCAATCAGCCCCAGCATTTT.

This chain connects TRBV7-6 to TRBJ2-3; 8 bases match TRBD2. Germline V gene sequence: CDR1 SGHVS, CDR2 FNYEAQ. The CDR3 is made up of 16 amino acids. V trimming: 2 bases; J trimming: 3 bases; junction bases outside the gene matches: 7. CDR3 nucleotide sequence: TGTGCCAGCAGCTTAACGTGGAGCGGGGGAACAGATACGCAGTATTTT. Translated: CASSLTWSGGTDTQYF.

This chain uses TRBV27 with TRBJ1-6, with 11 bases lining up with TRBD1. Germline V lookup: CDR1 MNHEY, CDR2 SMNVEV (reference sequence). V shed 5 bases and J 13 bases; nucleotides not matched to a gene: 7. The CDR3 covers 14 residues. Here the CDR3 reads CASSPTGTGGPLHF. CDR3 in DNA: TGTGCCAGCAGTCCCACCGGGACAGGGGGTCCCCTCCACTTT.

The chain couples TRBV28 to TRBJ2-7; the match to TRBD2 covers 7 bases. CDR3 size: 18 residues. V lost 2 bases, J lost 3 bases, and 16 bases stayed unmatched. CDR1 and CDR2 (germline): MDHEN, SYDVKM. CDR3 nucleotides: TGTGCCAGCAGTTTAATCCCCTCATGGGGACTATCGAACTACGAGCAGTACTTC. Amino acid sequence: CASSLIPSWGLSNYEQYF.

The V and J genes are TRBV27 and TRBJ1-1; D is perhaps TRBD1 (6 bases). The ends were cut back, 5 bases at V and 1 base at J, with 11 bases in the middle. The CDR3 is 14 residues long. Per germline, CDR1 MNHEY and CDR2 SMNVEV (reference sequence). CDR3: CASSLDRGNTEAFF. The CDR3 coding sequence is TGTGCCAGCAGTCTGGACAGAGGGAACACTGAAGCTTTCTTT.

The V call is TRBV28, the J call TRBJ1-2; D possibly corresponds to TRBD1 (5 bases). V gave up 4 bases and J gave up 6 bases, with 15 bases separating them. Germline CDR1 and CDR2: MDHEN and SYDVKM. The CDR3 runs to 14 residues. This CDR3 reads CASSSRVVGDGYTF. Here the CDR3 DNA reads TGTGCCAGCAGTTCCAGGGTAGTAGGGGATGGCTACACCTTC.

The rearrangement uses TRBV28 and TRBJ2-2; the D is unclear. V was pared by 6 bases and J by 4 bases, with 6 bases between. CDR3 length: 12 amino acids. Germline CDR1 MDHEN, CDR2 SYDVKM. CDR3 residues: CASSLFTGELFF. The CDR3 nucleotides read TGTGCCAGCAGCCTCTTCACCGGGGAGCTGTTTTTT.

The CDR3, as DNA: TGTGCCAGCAGTTCGTTAGCGGGACACGAGCAGTACTTC. It translates to CASSSLAGHEQYF. The rearrangement links TRBV12-3 or TRBV12-4 to TRBJ2-7; 8 bases match TRBD2. The CDR3 is 13 amino acids. After removal of 4 bases from V and 5 bases from J, the junction contained 4 bases not matched to a gene.

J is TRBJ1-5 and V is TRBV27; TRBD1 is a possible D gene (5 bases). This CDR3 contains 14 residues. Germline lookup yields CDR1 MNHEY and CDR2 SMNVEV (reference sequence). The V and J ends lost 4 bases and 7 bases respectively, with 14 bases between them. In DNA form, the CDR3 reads TGTGCCAGCAGTTCTCAGGGAAAAGGACAGCCCCAGCATTTT. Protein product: CASSSQGKGQPQHF.

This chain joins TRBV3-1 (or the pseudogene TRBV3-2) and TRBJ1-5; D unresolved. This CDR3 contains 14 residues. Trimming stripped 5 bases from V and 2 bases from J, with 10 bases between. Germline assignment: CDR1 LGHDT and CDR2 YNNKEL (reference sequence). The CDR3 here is CASSVGLGNQPQHF. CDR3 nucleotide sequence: TGTGCCAGCAGCGTCGGACTGGGCAATCAGCCCCAGCATTTT.

As DNA, the CDR3 is TGTGCCAGCGTCCCAGACACAGATACGCAGTATTTT. It translates to CASVPDTDTQYF. This chain links TRBV2 with TRBJ2-3, with no clear D. Germline values: CDR1 SNHLY, CDR2 FYNNEI. V was pared by 8 bases and J by 2 bases, with 8 bases between. This CDR3 is 12 amino acids long.

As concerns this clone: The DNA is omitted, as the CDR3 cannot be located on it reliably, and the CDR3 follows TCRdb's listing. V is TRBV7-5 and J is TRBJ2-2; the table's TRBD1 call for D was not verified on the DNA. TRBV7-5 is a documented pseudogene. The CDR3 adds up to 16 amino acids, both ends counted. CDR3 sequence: CVRSWGQGSNTGELFF.

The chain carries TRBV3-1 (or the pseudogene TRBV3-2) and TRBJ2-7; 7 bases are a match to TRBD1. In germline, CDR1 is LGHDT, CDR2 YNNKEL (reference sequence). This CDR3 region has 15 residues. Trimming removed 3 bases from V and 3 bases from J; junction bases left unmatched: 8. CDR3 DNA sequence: TGTGCCAGCAGCCACGAAGGGACAGCAGTCTACGAGCAGTACTTC. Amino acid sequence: CASSHEGTAVYEQYF.

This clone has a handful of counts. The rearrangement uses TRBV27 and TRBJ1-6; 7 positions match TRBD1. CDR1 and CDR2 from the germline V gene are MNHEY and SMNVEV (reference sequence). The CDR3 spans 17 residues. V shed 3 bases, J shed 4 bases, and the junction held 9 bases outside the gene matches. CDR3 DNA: TGTGCCAGCAGTTTCGGGAACAGGGGAACTTATAATTCACCCCTCCACTTT. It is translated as CASSFGNRGTYNSPLHF.

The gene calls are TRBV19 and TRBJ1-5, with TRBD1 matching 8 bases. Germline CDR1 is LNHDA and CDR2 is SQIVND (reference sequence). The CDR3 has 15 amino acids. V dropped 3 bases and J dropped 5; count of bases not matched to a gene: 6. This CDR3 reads CASSISQGAYQPQHF. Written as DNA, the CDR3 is TGTGCCAGTAGTATTTCCCAGGGGGCATATCAGCCCCAGCATTTT.

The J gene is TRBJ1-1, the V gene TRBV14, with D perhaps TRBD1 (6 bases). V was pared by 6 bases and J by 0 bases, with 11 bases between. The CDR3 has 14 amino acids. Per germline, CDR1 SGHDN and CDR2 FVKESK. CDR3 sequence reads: CASRGQQMNTEAFF. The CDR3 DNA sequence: TGTGCCAGCAGAGGACAGCAAATGAACACTGAAGCTTTCTTT.

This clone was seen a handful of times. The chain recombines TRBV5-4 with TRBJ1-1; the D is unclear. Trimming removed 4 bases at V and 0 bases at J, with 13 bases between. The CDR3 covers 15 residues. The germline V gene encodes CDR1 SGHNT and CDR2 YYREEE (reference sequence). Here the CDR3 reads CASSPPGSLNTEAFF. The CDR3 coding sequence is TGTGCCAGCAGCCCTCCCGGGAGCTTGAACACTGAAGCTTTCTTT. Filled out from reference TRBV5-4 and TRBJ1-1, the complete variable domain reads ETGVTQSPTHLIKTRGQQVTLRCSSQSGHNTVSWYQQALGQGPQFIFQYYREEENGRGNFPPRFSGLQFPNYSSELNVNALELDDSALYLCASSPPGSLNTEAFFGQGTRLTVV.

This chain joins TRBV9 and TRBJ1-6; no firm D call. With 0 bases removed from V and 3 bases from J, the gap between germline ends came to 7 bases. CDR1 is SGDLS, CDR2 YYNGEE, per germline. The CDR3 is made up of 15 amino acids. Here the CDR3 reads CASSVAIDYNSPLHF. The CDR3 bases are TGTGCCAGCAGCGTAGCAATAGACTATAATTCACCCCTCCACTTT.

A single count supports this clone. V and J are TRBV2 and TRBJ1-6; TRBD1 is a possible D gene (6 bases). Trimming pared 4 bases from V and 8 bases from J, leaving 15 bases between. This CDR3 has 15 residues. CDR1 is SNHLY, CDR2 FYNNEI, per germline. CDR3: CASSGGQPTDSPLHF. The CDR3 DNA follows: TGTGCCAGCAGTGGAGGACAGCCAACAGATTCACCCCTCCACTTT. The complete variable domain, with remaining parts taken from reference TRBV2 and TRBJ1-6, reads EPEVTQTPSHQVTQMGQEVILRCVPISNHLYFYWYRQILGQKVEFLVSFYNNEISEKSEIFDDQFSVERPDGSNFTLKIRSTKLEDSAMYFCASSGGQPTDSPLHFGNGTRLTVT.

CDR3 nucleotides: TGTGCCAGCAGTTGGGTATTCGGGGAGGTCGGGGAGACCCAGTACTTC. This codes for CASSWVFGEVGETQYF. The rearrangement links TRBV28 to TRBJ2-5, with a tentative D call TRBD2 (6 bases). Per germline, CDR1 MDHEN and CDR2 SYDVKM. The germline V and J ends were trimmed by 4 bases and 5 bases, with 20 bases remaining between them. The CDR3 loop spans 16 amino acids.